This TCR beta chain was sequenced for a study of PD-L1 blockade in urothelial cancer. About the study: The analyses of blood took place 3 weeks (second dose) and 6 weeks after treatment start. The median number of T cells present in blood samples was some 140,000.

The CDR3 sequence is 16 residues long. Germline V gives CDR1 SGHTA, CDR2 FQGNSA. The V gene end was trimmed by 1 base and the J gene end by 4 bases; junction bases not matched to a gene: 9. Time point here: peripheral blood 6 weeks after treatment start. Repertoires were generated with immunoSEQ multiplex PCR, while TCRdb's copy carries only in-frame clones and drops some. The table lists some 110,000 clones, 80% to 95% of them singletons. The input for sequencing was PBMCs, taken around atezolizumab (anti-PD-L1) treatment. The chain couples TRBV7-2 to TRBJ1-2; 7 bases are shared with TRBD1. This receptor was taken from a man aged 60-69 years with urothelial cancer. The CDR3: CASSLEAAGGAYGYTF. The CDR3 region has the DNA TGTGCCAGCAGCTTAGAGGCGGCAGGGGGAGCCTATGGCTACACCTTC.